The subject of this entry is one T cell receptor beta chain. Antigen: not known. The data were obtained in a study of T cell responses to AZD1222 COVID-19 vaccine. Study findings and constraints: The breadth and depth of Spike-specific TCRs increased once two AZD1222 doses had been given. Across the whole spike, CD4 TCRs peaked at regions 160-218 and 743-854.

Sequencing was performed with immunoSEQ multiplex PCR; in TCRdb, only in-frame clones are kept and a portion is missing. The table includes about 64,000 clones, 80% detected once. Analyses pooled second doses at about 4 or about 12 weeks. The V and J ends lost 5 bases and 1 base, in that order; junction bases with no gene match: 3. The CDR3 sequence is 14 residues long. Per germline, CDR1 SGHVS and CDR2 FQNEAQ. The chain is built from TRBV7-8 and TRBJ1-1, with 8 nucleotides matching TRBD1. The input for sequencing was peripheral blood, taken 28 days after the second AZD1222 dose. The TCR originated in an adult who received the AZD1222 COVID-19 vaccine. The CDR3 bases are TGTGCCAGCAGCGTGGACAGGGCGAACACTGAAGCTTTCTTT. This gives the protein CASSVDRANTEAFF.